Following are 20 T cell receptor beta chains from one sample sequenced in a study of OX40 agonist ivuxolimab in advanced cancers. This table comes from immunoSEQ multiplex PCR, and its TCRdb copy is limited to in-frame clones, with some not included. Counted here are roughly 83,000 clones, about 90% occurring once; the ten biggest clones make up 6.5% to 8.5%. The sequenced sample was CD4+ or CD8+ T cells sorted from blood, obtained in a trial of the OX40 agonist ivuxolimab. The receptors come from an adult with an advanced solid tumor such as melanoma, head and neck, liver or kidney cancer.

The chain links TRBV27 to TRBJ2-1, with TRBD2 matching 9 bases. The CDR3 totals 16 residues. The trim removed 0 bases at V and 4 bases at J, leaving 4 bases unmatched. CDR1 is MNHEY, CDR2 SMNVEV, per germline (reference sequence). CDR3 sequence reads: CASSLSSGGPYNEQFF. CDR3 in DNA: TGTGCCAGCAGTTTATCGAGCGGGGGGCCTTACAATGAGCAGTTCTTC.

This rearrangement joins TRBV28 to TRBJ1-1; TRBD1 aligns across 7 bases. Germline V gives CDR1 MDHEN, CDR2 SYDVKM. With 6 bases clipped from V and 6 bases from J, the junction kept 19 bases outside the gene matches. This CDR3 is built from 17 residues. The CDR3 DNA reads TGTGCCAGCAGCCATATTTACGCGACAGGGTCGAGCCCTGAAGCTTTCTTT. This encodes CASSHIYATGSSPEAFF. The full variable domain, rest sourced from reference TRBV28 and TRBJ1-1, is DVKVTQSSRYLVKRTGEKVFLECVQDMDHENMFWYRQDPGLGLRLIYFSYDVKMKEKGDIPEGYSVSREKKERFSLILESASTNQTSMYLCASSHIYATGSSPEAFFGQGTRLTVV.

This clone was detected once. The chain is built from TRBV6-5 and TRBJ2-1, with 7 positions matching TRBD2. Germline loops: CDR1 MNHEY, CDR2 SVGAGI. This CDR3 spans 16 amino acids. Trimming removed 0 bases from V and 4 bases from J; junction bases left unmatched: 6. The CDR3 nucleotides read TGTGCCAGCAGTTACTCGGCGGGAGAGGTATACAATGAGCAGTTCTTC. Protein product: CASSYSAGEVYNEQFF.

V and J are TRBV5-4 and TRBJ2-6; D unclear. This CDR3 contains 15 residues. V lost 2 bases to trimming and J lost 0 bases, with 6 bases between them. In germline, CDR1 is SGHNT, CDR2 YYREEE (reference sequence). The CDR3 region is CASSFGGSGANVLTF. In DNA, the CDR3 is TGTGCCAGCAGCTTTGGTGGCTCTGGGGCCAACGTCCTGACTTTC.

The J gene is TRBJ2-3, the V gene TRBV13; D gene ambiguous. Trimming took 3 bases from V and 0 from J, leaving 1 base between them. The CDR3 loop spans 12 amino acids. Germline V CDR1 and CDR2: PRHDT, FYEKMQ (reference sequence). The CDR3 bases are TGTGCCAGCAGCTTTAGCACAGATACGCAGTATTTT. Protein sequence: CASSFSTDTQYF.

The gene calls are TRBV7-9 and TRBJ2-1, with 10 bases fitting TRBD2. Looked up from germline, CDR1 is SEHNR and CDR2 is FQNEAQ (reference sequence). The ends lost 5 bases at V and 10 bases at J; junction bases unmatched: 20. This CDR3 comprises 18 residues. The chain's CDR3 is CASSVKAISGGRGLEQFF. CDR3 bases: TGTGCCAGCAGCGTAAAGGCCATTAGCGGGGGGCGAGGGTTGGAGCAGTTCTTC.

The gene calls are TRBV7-6 and TRBJ1-1; D might be TRBD1 (5 bases). The V gene lost 1 base and the J gene lost 0 bases, with 12 bases spanning the gap. The germline gives CDR1 SGHVS, CDR2 FNYEAQ. The CDR3 has 16 amino acids. This CDR3 is CASSLELGTMNTEAFF. The CDR3 bases are TGTGCCAGCAGCTTAGAGCTCGGGACCATGAACACTGAAGCTTTCTTT. Full variable domain (remainder filled in from reference TRBV7-6 and TRBJ1-1): GAGVSQSPRYKVTKRGQDVALRCDPISGHVSLYWYRQALGQGPEFLTYFNYEAQQDKSGLPNDRFSAERPEGSISTLTIQRTEQRDSAMYRCASSLELGTMNTEAFFGQGTRLTVV.

V gene TRBV25-1 combines with J gene TRBJ2-5; D may be TRBD2 (6 bases). Trimming stripped 6 bases from V and 4 bases from J, with 6 bases between. Germline V gene lookup returns CDR1 MGHDK and CDR2 SYGVNS. This CDR3 has 11 amino acids. CDR3 bases: TGTGCCAGCAGGGAGGGAGAGACCCAGTACTTC. Its translation: CASREGETQYF.

This rearrangement joins TRBV27 to TRBJ1-6; D gene unclear. The V end was cut by 3 bases, the J end by 9 bases, with 12 bases between. CDR3 length: 14 residues. Germline assignment: CDR1 MNHEY and CDR2 SMNVEV (reference sequence). CDR3 amino acids: CASSFGGGGSPLHF. The CDR3 DNA reads as TGTGCCAGCAGTTTTGGAGGAGGTGGTTCACCCCTCCACTTT.

The V call is TRBV6-1, the J call TRBJ2-7; D not resolved. The V end lost 1 base, the J end lost 3 bases, and 7 bases lay between the germline ends. The CDR3 contains 13 residues. Germline assignment: CDR1 MNHNS and CDR2 SASEGT. CDR3: CASSEGLDYEQYV. CDR3 DNA: TGTGCCAGCAGTGAAGGATTAGACTACGAGCAGTACGTC.

V usage is TRBV29-1 and J usage is TRBJ2-7, with 8 bases fitting TRBD2. CDR3 length: 14 amino acids. Trimming took 2 bases from V and 2 from J; bases not matched to a gene: 5. Per the germline V gene, CDR1 is SQVTM and CDR2 is ANQGSEA. This CDR3 reads CSVEFVGGAYEQYF. The CDR3 nucleotides are TGCAGCGTTGAATTTGTCGGGGGGGCCTACGAGCAGTACTTC.

The DNA of the CDR3 is TGTGCCAGCAGCTTTCGACTAGCGGGGATCTACGAGCAGTACTTC. This translates into CASSFRLAGIYEQYF. The V gene is TRBV5-6, the J gene TRBJ2-7; 11 bases are shared with TRBD2. There are 15 residues in the CDR3. Trimming took 2 bases from V and 3 from J; bases not matched to a gene: 4. CDR1 SGHDT and CDR2 YYEEEE come from the germline V gene.

This clone was detected a few times. The chain carries TRBV5-1 and TRBJ2-2; D not certain. Germline CDR1 reads SGHRS; CDR2 reads YFSETQ. The CDR3 length is 13 residues. Trimming took 0 bases from V and 0 from J, leaving 0 bases between them. The CDR3: CASSLANTGELFF. DNA for the CDR3: TGCGCCAGCAGCTTGGCGAACACCGGGGAGCTGTTTTTT.

The chain combines TRBV27 with TRBJ2-1; the D gene is possibly TRBD2 (6 bases). Germline CDR1 reads MNHEY; CDR2 reads SMNVEV (reference sequence). V lost 6 bases and J lost 2, with 20 bases in between. The CDR3 runs 17 residues. CDR3 region: CASRVGLAPGPYNEQFF. The DNA of the CDR3 is TGTGCCAGCAGGGTGGGGCTAGCGCCTGGCCCCTACAATGAGCAGTTCTTC.

The gene calls are TRBV30 and TRBJ2-3, with a weak D call TRBD2 (6 bases). Germline-derived CDR1 and CDR2 are GTSNPN and SVGIG (reference sequence). This CDR3 contains 14 residues. With 5 bases removed from V and 0 bases from J, the gap between germline ends came to 12 bases. This CDR3 is CAWGLALSTDTQYF. The DNA for the CDR3 is TGTGCCTGGGGCCTAGCGCTAAGCACAGATACGCAGTATTTT.

The chain has TRBV13 and TRBJ2-5; D uncertain. The CDR3 length is 9 residues. The germline CDR1 and CDR2 sequences are PRHDT and FYEKMQ (reference sequence). The V end was cut by 8 bases, the J end by 6 bases, with 4 bases between. The chain's CDR3 is CASGKTQYF. Here the CDR3 DNA reads TGTGCCAGCGGGAAGACCCAGTACTTC.

The chain employs TRBV4-1 and TRBJ1-2; 8 bases agree with TRBD1. The CDR3 has 15 residues. V was pared by 0 bases and J by 5 bases, with 5 bases of the junction left unmatched. The germline V gene has CDR1 MGHRA and CDR2 YSYEKL. The CDR3 nucleotides read TGCGCCAGCAGCCAAGAAGGACAGGGCAAGTATGGCTACACCTTC. This encodes CASSQEGQGKYGYTF.

The chain employs TRBV6-5 and TRBJ2-1; TRBD1 agrees at 9 bases. This CDR3 region has 13 residues. With V trimmed by 7 bases and J by 8 bases, 6 bases remained unmatched. The germline V gene has CDR1 MNHEY and CDR2 SVGAGI. The chain's CDR3 is CASTGQGPHEQFF. As DNA, the CDR3 is TGTGCCAGCACAGGACAGGGGCCCCATGAGCAGTTCTTC.

The gene calls are TRBV4-1 and TRBJ1-5; 11 nucleotides line up with TRBD1. The germline V gene has CDR1 MGHRA and CDR2 YSYEKL. V dropped 4 bases and J dropped 3; count of bases not matched to a gene: 11. The CDR3 totals 18 residues. The CDR3 DNA reads TGCGCCAGCAGCCGGGTAACCGGGACAGGGGGAAACAATCAGCCCCAGCATTTT. It yields the protein CASSRVTGTGGNNQPQHF.

This rearrangement joins TRBV5-6 to TRBJ1-5; D gene unclear. This CDR3 has 14 residues. CDR1 and CDR2 (germline): SGHDT, YYEEEE. V shed 4 bases and J shed 4 bases, with 12 bases lying between them. The CDR3 is CASSIAIGNQPQHF. The CDR3, as DNA: TGTGCCAGCAGCATTGCGATAGGGAATCAGCCCCAGCATTTT.